This entry features one T cell receptor (beta chain) sequence. What it recognizes is unknown. Since a much larger clone is just one base distant, this may be a read error. They got blood RNA out of unsorted whole blood and also pulled out germline DNA. Chronic HBV infection affected patients, none of whom had received treatment. This specimen comes from a study of tumor-infiltrating lymphocytes in primary liver carcinoma. About the research overall: Tumors measured roughly 4.2 to 10 cm and were stage T1-T3 N0M0.

A primer matching the constant region was used to make TCR beta cDNA from 450 to 550 ng of total RNA. The TCR beta library was amplified through three nested multiplex PCR rounds in a modified ARM-PCR procedure. TCRdb recomputed calls from the multiplex PCR reads with MiXCR, one row per CDR3 protein. The table includes 200,000 or so distinct CDR3 sequences, around 60% detected once. Study conclusions and caveats: Reduced overlap was seen in tumor-adjacent and tumor-blood pairs versus tumor region pairs.

This TCR was sampled from a woman aged 60-75 years with primary liver carcinoma and hepatitis B virus infection. The sequenced material came from peripheral blood.

The CDR3 sequence: CASSSRDTEVFF. In DNA form, the CDR3 reads TGTGCCAGCAGCTCCAGGGATACTGAAGTTTTCTTT. The chain has TRBV11-3 and TRBJ1-1, with D possibly TRBD1 on 5 matching bases. Germline CDR1 reads SGHNT; CDR2 reads YENEEA. This CDR3 is built from 12 residues.